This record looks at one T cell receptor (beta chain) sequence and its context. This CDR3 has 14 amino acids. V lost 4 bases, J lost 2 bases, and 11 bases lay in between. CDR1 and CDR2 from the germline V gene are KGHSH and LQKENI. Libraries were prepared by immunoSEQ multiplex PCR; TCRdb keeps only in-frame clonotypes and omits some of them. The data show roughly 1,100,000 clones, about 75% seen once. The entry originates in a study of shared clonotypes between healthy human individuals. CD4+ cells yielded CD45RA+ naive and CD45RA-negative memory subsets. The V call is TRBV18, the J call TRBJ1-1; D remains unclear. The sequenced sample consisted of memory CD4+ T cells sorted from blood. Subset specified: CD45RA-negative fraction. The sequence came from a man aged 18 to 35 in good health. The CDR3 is CASSRLKVNTEAFF. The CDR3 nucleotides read TGTGCCAGCTCACGACTTAAGGTAAACACTGAAGCTTTCTTT.